This passage covers 3 T cell receptor beta chains from one sample sequenced in a study of T cell responses to AZD1222 COVID-19 vaccine. The protocol was immunoSEQ multiplex PCR, while the TCRdb copy is restricted to in-frame clones and leaves out a portion. The sample lists 100,000 to 150,000 clones, just over 85% occurring once. Sample: peripheral blood, taken on day 0 of MenACWY control vaccination. These receptors came from an adult in good health.

The V and J genes are TRBV7-9 and TRBJ1-5; 8 bases agree with TRBD1. Per germline, CDR1 SEHNR and CDR2 FQNEAQ (reference sequence). CDR3 size: 16 residues. V lost 1 base, J lost 5 bases, and 7 bases stayed unmatched. CDR3 region: CASSLGAGGFDQPQHF. CDR3 coding DNA: TGTGCCAGCAGCTTAGGTGCAGGGGGCTTTGATCAGCCCCAGCATTTT. Combining the CDR3 with reference TRBV7-9 and TRBJ1-5 gives the whole variable domain DTGVSQNPRHKITKRGQNVTFRCDPISEHNRLYWYRQTLGQGPEFLTYFQNEAQLEKSRLLSDRFSAERPKGSFSTLEIQRTEQGDSAMYLCASSLGAGGFDQPQHFGDGTRLSIL.

This chain links TRBV2 with TRBJ2-7; 8 nucleotides line up with TRBD2. Germline CDR1 and CDR2: SNHLY and FYNNEI. This CDR3 has 13 residues. V lost 2 bases and J lost 7; bases outside the gene matches: 4. This chain's CDR3 is CASSEKPGGEQYF. The CDR3 DNA reads as TGTGCCAGCAGTGAAAAACCGGGGGGGGAGCAGTACTTC.

This chain uses TRBV7-9 with TRBJ1-4; D not certain. Per germline, CDR1 SEHNR and CDR2 FQNEAQ (reference sequence). The CDR3 runs 15 residues. Trimming shortened V by 5 bases and J by 0 bases, and 10 bases separated the two germline ends. The CDR3 here is CASSPPGATNEKLFF. The CDR3 region has the DNA TGTGCCAGCAGCCCCCCCGGGGCAACTAATGAAAAACTGTTTTTT.